These T cell receptor beta chains were read from a single sample in a study of siplizumab effects on memory and regulatory T cells. Some clones are missing from TCRdb's copy, which holds only in-frame ones; the method was immunoSEQ multiplex PCR. Of some 110,000 clones in the sample, roughly 92% were seen once. Sequenced input: Tregs sorted from blood. The origin of the receptors is a human donor in good health. Each CDR3 is given with its conserved first and last residue.

CDR3 protein: CASSFTTGFHYGYTF; V gene: TRBV6-5; J gene: TRBJ1-2
CDR3 protein: CASRLTGWRTEAFF; V gene: TRBV6-1; J gene: TRBJ1-1
CDR3 protein: CASSLGGLAGGLKYEQYF; V gene: TRBV7-8; J gene: TRBJ2-7
CDR3 protein: CASSPIGRSYNSPLHF; V gene: TRBV18; J gene: TRBJ1-6
CDR3 protein: CASSPDTGELFF; V gene: TRBV7-7; J gene: TRBJ2-2
CDR3 protein: CASSLRPSYEQYF; V gene: TRBV7-8; J gene: TRBJ2-7
CDR3 protein: CASSRAGFYGYTF; V gene: TRBV14; J gene: TRBJ1-2
CDR3 protein: CASSRWTGENYGYTF; V gene: TRBV7-9; J gene: TRBJ1-2
CDR3 protein: CASSQLTGVGNTEAFF; V gene: TRBV18; J gene: TRBJ1-1
CDR3 protein: CASSIGTGVQETQYF; V gene: TRBV9; J gene: TRBJ2-5
CDR3 protein: CSVLTQGHTGELFF; V gene: TRBV29-1; J gene: TRBJ2-2
CDR3 protein: CASSHLTGQGNYGYTF; V gene: TRBV4-1; J gene: TRBJ1-2
CDR3 protein: CSVSYSSGNTIYF; V gene: TRBV29-1; J gene: TRBJ1-3
CDR3 protein: CASSVRHEQFF; V gene: TRBV2; J gene: TRBJ2-1
CDR3 protein: CASSQGDRGHYNSPLHF; V gene: TRBV4-1; J gene: TRBJ1-6
CDR3 protein: CASTQISGAIAKNIQYF; V gene: TRBV7-9; J gene: TRBJ2-4
CDR3 protein: CASSLHPRGYNQPQHF; V gene: TRBV7-8; J gene: TRBJ1-5
CDR3 protein: CASSSRREAGDRKDTQYF; V gene: TRBV7-9; J gene: TRBJ2-3
CDR3 protein: CATSSQETQYF; V gene: TRBV15; J gene: TRBJ2-5
CDR3 protein: CASSRFSRRGAEAKNIQYF; V gene: TRBV18; J gene: TRBJ2-4
CDR3 protein: CASSTPGQYYEQYF; V gene: TRBV7-2; J gene: TRBJ2-7
CDR3 protein: CASSLFAGMRETQYF; V gene: TRBV6-5; J gene: TRBJ2-5
CDR3 protein: CASSRDTSNQPQHF; V gene: TRBV6-1; J gene: TRBJ1-5
CDR3 protein: CASSWAAGETQYF; V gene: TRBV7-2; J gene: TRBJ2-5
CDR3 protein: CTSSQDQASGRHNEQFF; V gene: TRBV1; J gene: TRBJ2-1
CDR3 protein: CATSGRGNTEAFF; V gene: TRBV15; J gene: TRBJ1-1
CDR3 protein: CASSLVPGLATSTDTQYF; V gene: TRBV5-1; J gene: TRBJ2-3
CDR3 protein: CASSAYPGTFPYF; V gene: TRBV9; J gene: TRBJ2-3
CDR3 protein: CASSRDTSRNEKLFF; V gene: TRBV6-1; J gene: TRBJ1-4
CDR3 protein: CASSLGFDNYGYTF; V gene: TRBV19; J gene: TRBJ1-2
CDR3 protein: CASSSPLYQTSYEQYF; V gene: TRBV28; J gene: TRBJ2-7
CDR3 protein: CASSLFVPSGGGSDTQYF; V gene: TRBV7-6; J gene: TRBJ2-3
CDR3 protein: CASSEMGGREQYF; V gene: TRBV2; J gene: TRBJ2-7
CDR3 protein: CASSQEIGWTHEAFF; V gene: TRBV14; J gene: TRBJ1-1
CDR3 protein: CASSEMLGVYEQYF; V gene: TRBV2; J gene: TRBJ2-7
CDR3 protein: CASTDAGLYSNQPQHF; V gene: TRBV2; J gene: TRBJ1-5
CDR3 protein: CSVELGTDTQYF; V gene: TRBV29-1; J gene: TRBJ2-3
CDR3 protein: CASRQWGQETQYF; V gene: TRBV7-2; J gene: TRBJ2-5
CDR3 protein: CASSVEGVGPYGYTF; V gene: TRBV9; J gene: TRBJ1-2
CDR3 protein: CASSYRQGNSPLHF; V gene: TRBV6-5; J gene: TRBJ1-6
CDR3 protein: CASSSPPGQGGSNQPQHF; V gene: TRBV7-2; J gene: TRBJ1-5
CDR3 protein: CAWRGDRAYGYTF; V gene: TRBV30; J gene: TRBJ1-2
CDR3 protein: CASSLTSQEQFF; V gene: TRBV7-9; J gene: TRBJ2-1
CDR3 protein: CASSSDREEKAFF; V gene: TRBV5-4; J gene: TRBJ1-1
CDR3 protein: CASSSQENEQFF; V gene: TRBV5-1; J gene: TRBJ2-1
CDR3 protein: CASSWGAGSTEAFF; V gene: TRBV5-1; J gene: TRBJ1-1
CDR3 protein: CAWMRGLFSGGYTF; V gene: TRBV30; J gene: TRBJ1-2
CDR3 protein: CASSSSGRALYNEQFF; V gene: TRBV5-4; J gene: TRBJ2-1